This entry describes one T cell receptor (beta chain). The junction had 2 bases not matched to a gene; V was cut back by 5 bases and J by 4 bases. This CDR3 is built from 12 residues. Germline lookup yields CDR1 SGDLS and CDR2 YYNGEE. Assignments of participants to cohorts depended upon their own reported clinical history. This specimen belongs to a study of blood T cell repertoires in COVID-19. About the research overall: The United States, Italy and Spain provided the acute and convalescent COVID-19 samples. PBMCs, B-cell-depleted T cells, or T cells were the source of the cDNA or gDNA that made up the material.

Source study methods: Nucleated cell number was recorded as an estimate derived from reference gene primer amplification. Sequencing used immunoSEQ multiplex PCR; TCRdb keeps in-frame clones, though not all of them. V and J calls plus clone size are reproduced from that table; the DNA served to infer D and trimming. Of some 210,000 clones in the sample, over 75% were seen once. The sample comprised PBMCs or T cells enriched from blood (not recorded which). The receptor's source is a man aged 25-40 years with acute COVID-19. This chain connects TRBV9 to TRBJ1-2; 7 nucleotides line up with TRBD1. The CDR3 sequence is CASSDRAYGYTF. CDR3 bases: TGTGCCAGCAGTGACAGGGCCTATGGCTACACCTTC. Combining the CDR3 with reference TRBV9 and TRBJ1-2 gives the whole variable domain DSGVTQTPKHLITATGQRVTLRCSPRSGDLSVYWYQQSLDQGLQFLIQYYNGEERAKGNILERFSAQQFPDLHSELNLSSLELGDSALYFCASSDRAYGYTFGSGTRLTVV.